This entry lists 3 T cell receptor beta chains sequenced from one sample in a study of cytomegalovirus exposure and HLA in healthy donors. PCR amplification relied on 60 Vbeta primers (plus 13 Jbeta primers). The data were produced by immunoSEQ multiplex PCR, yet TCRdb's version contains in-frame clones alone and is incomplete. The sample lists under 200,000 clones; 55% to 70% were seen once. Sequenced input: PBMCs. These receptors were obtained from a woman aged 40 to 55 in good health and CMV-seropositive.

This clone was picked up a small number of times. This chain connects TRBV5-6 to TRBJ2-2; possibly TRBD2 for D (6 bases). There are 16 residues in the CDR3. Trimming shortened V by 1 base and J by 3 bases, and 13 bases separated the two germline ends. Germline CDR1 and CDR2: SGHDT and YYEEEE. The CDR3 loop reads CASSLIGGADTGELFF. In nucleotides, the CDR3 is TGTGCCAGCAGCTTGATCGGCGGGGCAGACACCGGGGAGCTGTTTTTT.

In this sample, this clone turned up once. One end of the junction is discordant with germline, which a read error may explain. This chain connects TRBV7-7 to TRBJ2-1, with TRBD1 matching over 9 bases. Germline V gene sequence: CDR1 SSHAT, CDR2 FNYEAQ (reference sequence). The CDR3 runs to 13 residues. In nucleotides, the CDR3 is TGTGCTAGCAGCCCGGACAGGGGCAATGAGCAGTTCTTC. Amino acid sequence: CASSPDRGNEQFF.

As DNA, the CDR3 is TGTGCCAGCAGCCCGATCGGAGTTGGCGGGAGGGGCGAGGAGCAGTTCTTC. This encodes CASSPIGVGGRGEEQFF. This sequence joins TRBV4-2 and TRBJ2-1, with 9 bases that match TRBD2. Germline V lookup: CDR1 LGHNA, CDR2 YNFKEQ. The J segment lost 10 bases and the V segment lost 4 bases, leaving 17 bases of the junction unmatched. The CDR3 extends over 17 amino acids.